This record concerns one T cell receptor beta chain sequence. The antigen remains undetermined. The sample originates from a study of CD8 T cells in Susac syndrome. Trimming stripped 6 bases from V and 0 bases from J, with 12 bases between. The CDR3 has 15 amino acids. General study results and limits: The authors acknowledged that their TCR sequencing and HLA analysis involved a relatively small number of individuals.

Sequencing of TCR beta, carried out with a high-throughput approach, was applied to CD8+ and CD4+ T cells from the blood. TEMRA cells were enriched by FACS, and CD4+ and CD8+ T cells were negatively isolated. The RNA, about 0.45 to 1 ug, was put through reverse transcription using random hexamers. Across 54 Vbeta and 13 Jbeta, TCR beta CDR3 was amplified with immunoSEQ multiplex PCR. MiXCR was run by TCRdb on the immunoSEQ multiplex PCR reads, yielding one entry per CDR3 protein. The sample holds approximately 190,000 distinct CDR3 sequences, over 85% seen once. The receptor was derived from a human donor in good health. The sequenced sample consisted of CD4+ T cells from PBMCs. The chain combines TRBV12-3 or TRBV12-4 with TRBJ1-5; D gene unclear. In nucleotides, the CDR3 is TGTGCCAGCAGATATGACCGGGGTAGCAATCAGCCCCAGCATTTT. This codes for CASRYDRGSNQPQHF.